The 20 T cell receptor beta chains below come from one sample, sequenced in a study of PD-1 blockade in classical Hodgkin lymphoma. Repertoires were generated with immunoSEQ multiplex PCR, while TCRdb's copy carries only in-frame clones and drops some. The table lists 46,000 or so clones, approximately 78% of them singletons. Noted time point: cycle 4 day 1 (C4D1), after less than 7 weeks of nivolumab. Each patient's relapse followed autologous stem cell transplantation, and brentuximab vedotin exposure varied. The sample consisted of peripheral blood mononuclear cells (PBMCs), taken before the fourth cycle of nivolumab. Source of these receptors: a human donor with classical Hodgkin lymphoma.

This chain joins TRBV19 and TRBJ2-5; D is uncertain. V lost 2 bases to trimming and J lost 5 bases, with 6 bases between them. Germline assignment: CDR1 LNHDA and CDR2 SQIVND (reference sequence). This CDR3 region has 12 residues. The CDR3 DNA sequence: TGTGCCAGTAGTATACCCCGGGAGACCCAGTACTTC. Translation: CASSIPRETQYF.

This chain joins TRBV18 and TRBJ2-3; D unclear. This CDR3 is 13 amino acids long. Germline V gene sequence: CDR1 KGHSH, CDR2 LQKENI. Trimming cost V 0 bases and J 0 bases, with 1 base left between them. As DNA, the CDR3 is TGTGCCAGCTCACCACCGAGCACAGATACGCAGTATTTT. Its protein product is CASSPPSTDTQYF.

This clone was seen only a few times. The chain recombines TRBV6-5 with TRBJ1-2, with 8 bases aligning to TRBD1. Trimming cost V 6 bases and J 0 bases; bases outside gene matches: 6. This CDR3 region has 15 residues. The germline CDR1 and CDR2 sequences are MNHEY and SVGAGI. The DNA of the CDR3 is TGTGCCAGCAGCACTGGACAGGGAACTAACTATGGCTACACCTTC. This encodes CASSTGQGTNYGYTF.

This clone was detected a few times. The chain uses TRBV9 and TRBJ1-3; maybe TRBD1 (6 bases). This CDR3 has 17 amino acids. Looked up from germline, CDR1 is SGDLS and CDR2 is YYNGEE. V lost 2 bases to trimming and J lost 1 base, with 16 bases between them. This CDR3 reads CASSVTTGFASGNTIYF. Here the CDR3 DNA reads TGTGCCAGCAGCGTGACTACAGGGTTCGCATCTGGAAACACCATATATTTT.

The chain is built from TRBV9 and TRBJ1-2, with 7 bases aligning to TRBD1. This CDR3 is built from 15 residues. Germline values: CDR1 SGDLS, CDR2 YYNGEE. J gave up 0 bases and V 2 bases, and 4 bases lay outside the gene matches. CDR3 nucleotide sequence: TGTGCCAGCAGCGTTGGACAGGACGCTAACTATGGCTACACCTTC. Protein: CASSVGQDANYGYTF.

This rearrangement joins TRBV18 to TRBJ2-5; 8 nucleotides align to TRBD1. The CDR3 runs 15 residues. Germline CDR1 KGHSH, CDR2 LQKENI. V shed 2 bases, J shed 4 bases, and the junction held 6 bases outside the gene matches. CDR3 sequence reads: CASSPASTGGETQYF. The CDR3 bases are TGTGCCAGCTCACCAGCAAGTACAGGGGGAGAGACCCAGTACTTC.

The chain employs TRBV5-1 and TRBJ2-5; possible D gene TRBD2, 6 bases. V was trimmed by 4 bases and J by 1 base, leaving 17 bases between them. The CDR3 length is 16 residues. Germline V gives CDR1 SGHRS, CDR2 YFSETQ. CDR3: CASSPGADGGQETQYF. Here the CDR3 DNA reads TGCGCCAGCAGCCCGGGTGCAGACGGGGGCCAAGAGACCCAGTACTTC. Combining the CDR3 with reference TRBV5-1 and TRBJ2-5 gives the whole variable domain KAGVTQTPRYLIKTRGQQVTLSCSPISGHRSVSWYQQTPGQGLQFLFEYFSETQRNKGNFPGRFSGRQFSNSRSEMNVSTLELGDSALYLCASSPGADGGQETQYFGPGTRLLVL.

The V and J genes are TRBV6-6 and TRBJ1-1; D possibly corresponds to TRBD1 (6 bases). The CDR3 sequence is 14 residues long. Germline V lookup: CDR1 MNHNY, CDR2 SVGAGI (reference sequence). V lost 7 bases and J 1 base, leaving 13 bases between the germline ends. The CDR3 sequence is CASTGGQQNTEAFF. CDR3 nucleotides: TGTGCCAGCACCGGAGGACAGCAGAACACTGAAGCTTTCTTT.

The sample holds one count of this clone. The V call is TRBV7-6, the J call TRBJ1-3; perhaps TRBD1 as D (5 bases). The V end was cut by 5 bases, the J end by 8 bases, with 16 bases between. CDR1 is SGHVS and CDR2 is FNYEAQ in the germline V gene. This CDR3 is built from 14 residues. CDR3 residues: CASSQGVGGHTIYF. CDR3 coding DNA: TGTGCCAGCAGCCAAGGAGTCGGGGGACACACCATATATTTT.

The chain couples TRBV9 to TRBJ2-1, with 11 bases fitting TRBD2. The CDR3 loop spans 15 amino acids. Germline V gene data show CDR1 as SGDLS and CDR2 as YYNGEE. V trimming: 4 bases; J trimming: 9 bases; junction bases outside the gene matches: 9. The CDR3 sequence is CASSLWTSGYGEQFF. The CDR3 DNA sequence: TGTGCCAGCAGCCTGTGGACTAGCGGGTACGGTGAGCAGTTCTTC.

The genes are TRBV5-1 and TRBJ2-5; 12 bases align to TRBD2. Per the germline V gene, CDR1 is SGHRS and CDR2 is YFSETQ. V shed 4 bases and J 4 bases; nucleotides not matched to a gene: 11. The CDR3 is 17 residues long. This CDR3 is CASSLGASGGGRETQYF. The CDR3 nucleotides read TGCGCCAGCAGCCTGGGTGCTAGCGGGGGGGGTCGAGAGACCCAGTACTTC.

The DNA of the CDR3 is TGCGCCAGCAGAGGCGACACCGGGGAGCTGTTTTTT. This translates into CASRGDTGELFF. The chain carries TRBV5-1 and TRBJ2-2; the D is unclear. V dropped 5 bases and J dropped 3 bases, with 5 bases sitting between them. This CDR3 is built from 12 residues. In germline, CDR1 is SGHRS, CDR2 YFSETQ.

The gene calls are TRBV7-8 and TRBJ2-7, with D perhaps matching TRBD1 (7 bases). The CDR3 consists of 14 residues. Germline assignment: CDR1 SGHVS and CDR2 FQNEAQ. V lost 5 bases and J 3 bases, leaving 14 bases between the germline ends. The CDR3 sequence: CASSPTGDFYEQYF. In DNA form, the CDR3 reads TGTGCCAGCAGCCCCACAGGGGACTTCTACGAGCAGTACTTC.

J is TRBJ2-2 and V is TRBV4-1, with 8 bases fitting TRBD1. This CDR3 has 16 residues. V lost 1 base and J lost 6; bases outside the gene matches: 7. The germline V gene encodes CDR1 MGHRA and CDR2 YSYEKL. CDR3 DNA sequence: TGCGCCAGCAGCCAAGCTATCCCGGGACAGGCCGGGGAGCTGTTTTTT. Translating gives CASSQAIPGQAGELFF.

This clone was observed a single time. The genes are TRBV5-1 and TRBJ1-1; TRBD1 matches at 8 bases. The CDR3 consists of 14 residues. With 6 bases clipped from V and 2 bases from J, the junction kept 6 bases outside the gene matches. The germline gives CDR1 SGHRS, CDR2 YFSETQ. CDR3 loop: CASTTGGKNTEAFF. DNA of the CDR3: TGCGCCAGCACTACAGGGGGAAAAAACACTGAAGCTTTCTTT.

The genes are TRBV6-5 and TRBJ2-5; D unresolved. Germline lookup yields CDR1 MNHEY and CDR2 SVGAGI. Trimming removed 6 bases at V and 2 bases at J, with 10 bases between. The CDR3 has 13 residues. The CDR3 DNA is TGTGCCAGCAGGCGGACGCCACAAGAGACCCAGTACTTC. Residues: CASRRTPQETQYF.

The rearrangement joins TRBV7-3 to TRBJ2-2; tentatively, D is TRBD1 (6 bases). V was cut by 4 bases and J by 3 bases, with 12 bases left in between. The CDR3 sequence is 15 residues long. The germline V gene has CDR1 SGHTA and CDR2 FQGTGA. The CDR3 DNA reads as TGTGCCAGCAGCTCCGCCAGGGGAGACACCGGGGAGCTGTTTTTT. Protein sequence: CASSSARGDTGELFF. Filled out from reference TRBV7-3 and TRBJ2-2, the complete variable domain reads GAGVSQTPSNKVTEKGKYVELRCDPISGHTALYWYRQSLGQGPEFLIYFQGTGAADDSGLPNDRFFAVRPEGSVSTLKIQRTERGDSAVYLCASSSARGDTGELFFGEGSRLTVL.

The chain joins TRBV19 to TRBJ1-3, with 8 bases matching TRBD1. The germline V gene encodes CDR1 LNHDA and CDR2 SQIVND (reference sequence). V was clipped by 10 bases and J by 2 bases; unmatched bases: 4. The CDR3 loop spans 13 amino acids. CDR3 sequence reads: CATEQGAGNTIYF. As DNA, the CDR3 is TGTGCCACGGAACAGGGGGCTGGAAACACCATATATTTT. Combining the CDR3 with reference TRBV19 and TRBJ1-3 gives the whole variable domain DGGITQSPKYLFRKEGQNVTLSCEQNLNHDAMYWYRQDPGQGLRLIYYSQIVNDFQKGDIAEGYSVSREKKESFPLTVTSAQKNPTAFYLCATEQGAGNTIYFGEGSWLTVV.

The chain has TRBV7-2 and TRBJ1-3; the D is unclear. The CDR3 sequence is 11 residues long. V was clipped by 5 bases and J by 3 bases, with 2 bases between them. Germline lookup yields CDR1 SGHTA and CDR2 FQGNSA. As DNA, the CDR3 is TGTGCCAGCAGCATTGGAAACACCATATATTTT. It encodes CASSIGNTIYF.

J is TRBJ1-2 and V is TRBV6-5; D perhaps matches TRBD1 (5 bases). The germline V gene has CDR1 MNHEY and CDR2 SVGAGI. V was pared by 5 bases and J by 4 bases, with 11 bases between. CDR3 length: 13 residues. The CDR3 spells CASSAQGGYGYTF. DNA of the CDR3: TGTGCCAGCAGTGCCCAGGGAGGCTATGGCTACACCTTC.